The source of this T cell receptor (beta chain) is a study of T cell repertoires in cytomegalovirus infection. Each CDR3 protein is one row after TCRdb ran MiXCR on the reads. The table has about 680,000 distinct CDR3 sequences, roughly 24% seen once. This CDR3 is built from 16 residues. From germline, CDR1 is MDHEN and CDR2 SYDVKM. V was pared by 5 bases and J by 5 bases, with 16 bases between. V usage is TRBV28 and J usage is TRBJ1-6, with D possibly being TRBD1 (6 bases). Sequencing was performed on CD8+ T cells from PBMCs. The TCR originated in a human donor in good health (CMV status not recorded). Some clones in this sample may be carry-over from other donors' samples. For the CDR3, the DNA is TGTGCCAGCAGTGGGGGCGGGGCGTGGAATAATTCACCCCTCCACTTT. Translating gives CASSGGGAWNNSPLHF.